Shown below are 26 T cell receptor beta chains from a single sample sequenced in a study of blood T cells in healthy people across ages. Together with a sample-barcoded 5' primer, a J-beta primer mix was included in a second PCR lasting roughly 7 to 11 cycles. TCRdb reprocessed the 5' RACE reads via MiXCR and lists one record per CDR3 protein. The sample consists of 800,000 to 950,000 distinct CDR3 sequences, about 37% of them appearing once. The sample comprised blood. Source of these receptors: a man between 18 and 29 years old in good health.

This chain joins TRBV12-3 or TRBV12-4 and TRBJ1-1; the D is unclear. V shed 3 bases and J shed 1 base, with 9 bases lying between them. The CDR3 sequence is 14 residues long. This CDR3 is CASSFATTNTEAFF. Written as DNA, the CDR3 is TGTGCCAGCAGTTTCGCTACAACGAACACTGAAGCTTTCTTT.

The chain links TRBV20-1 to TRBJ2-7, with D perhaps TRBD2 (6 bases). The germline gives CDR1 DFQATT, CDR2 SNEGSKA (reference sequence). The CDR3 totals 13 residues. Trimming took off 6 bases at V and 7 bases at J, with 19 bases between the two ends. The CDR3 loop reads CSAREAGRYEQYF. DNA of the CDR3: TGCAGTGCGAGGGAGGCAGGGCGGTATGAGCAGTACTTC.

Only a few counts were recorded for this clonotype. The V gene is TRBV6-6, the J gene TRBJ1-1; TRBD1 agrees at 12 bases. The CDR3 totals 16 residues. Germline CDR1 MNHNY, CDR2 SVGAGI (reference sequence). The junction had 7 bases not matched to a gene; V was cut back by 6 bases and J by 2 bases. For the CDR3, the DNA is TGTGCCAGCAGAACCAGTGGGACAGGGGGCAACACTGAAGCTTTCTTT. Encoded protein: CASRTSGTGGNTEAFF.

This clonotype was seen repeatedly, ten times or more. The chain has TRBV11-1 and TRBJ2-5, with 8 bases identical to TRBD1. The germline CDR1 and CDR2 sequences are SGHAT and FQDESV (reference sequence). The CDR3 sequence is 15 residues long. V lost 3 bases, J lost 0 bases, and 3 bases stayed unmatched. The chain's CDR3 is CASSLDRVHQETQYF. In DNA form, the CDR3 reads TGTGCCAGCAGCTTGGACAGGGTGCACCAAGAGACCCAGTACTTC.

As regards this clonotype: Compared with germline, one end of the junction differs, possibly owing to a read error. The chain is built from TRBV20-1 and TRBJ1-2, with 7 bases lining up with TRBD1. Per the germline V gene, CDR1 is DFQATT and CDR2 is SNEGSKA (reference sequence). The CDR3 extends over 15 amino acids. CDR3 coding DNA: TGCAGTACTAGGGCAGGACAGGAAGCGCTCTATGGCTACACCTTC. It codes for CSTRAGQEALYGYTF.

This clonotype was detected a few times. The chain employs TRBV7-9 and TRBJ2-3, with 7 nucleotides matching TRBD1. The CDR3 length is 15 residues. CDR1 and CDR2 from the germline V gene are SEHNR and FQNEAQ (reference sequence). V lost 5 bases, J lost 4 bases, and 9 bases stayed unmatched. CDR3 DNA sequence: TGTGCCAGCAGCCAAATACAGGGGTTTTCAGATACGCAGTATTTT. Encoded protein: CASSQIQGFSDTQYF.

This chain's CDR3 is CASSQEAHYTEAFF. The CDR3 region has the DNA TGCGCCAGCAGCCAAGAAGCACATTACACTGAAGCTTTCTTT. The chain is built from TRBV4-3 and TRBJ1-1, with D unresolved. Trimming cost V 0 bases and J 3 bases, with 8 bases left between them. Germline CDR1 reads LGHNA; CDR2 reads YSLEER. This CDR3 contains 14 residues.

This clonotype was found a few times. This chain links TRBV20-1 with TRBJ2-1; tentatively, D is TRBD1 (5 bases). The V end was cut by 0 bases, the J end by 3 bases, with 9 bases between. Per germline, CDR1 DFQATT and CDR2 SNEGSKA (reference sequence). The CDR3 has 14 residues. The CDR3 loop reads CSARDPRDYNEQFF. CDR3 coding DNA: TGCAGTGCTAGAGACCCCAGGGACTACAATGAGCAGTTCTTC.

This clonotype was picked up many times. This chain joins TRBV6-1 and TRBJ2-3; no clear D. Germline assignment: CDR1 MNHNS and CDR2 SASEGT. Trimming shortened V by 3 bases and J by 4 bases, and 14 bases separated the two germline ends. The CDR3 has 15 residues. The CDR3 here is CASSEIPSGADTQYF. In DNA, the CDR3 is TGTGCCAGCAGTGAGATCCCCTCCGGCGCAGATACGCAGTATTTT.

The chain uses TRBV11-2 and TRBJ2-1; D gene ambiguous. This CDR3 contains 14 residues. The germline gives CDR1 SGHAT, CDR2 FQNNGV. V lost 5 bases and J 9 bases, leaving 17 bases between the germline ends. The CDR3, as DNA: TGTGCCAGCAGCCCCCTAACGCAGGTCGGTGAGCAGTTCTTC. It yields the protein CASSPLTQVGEQFF. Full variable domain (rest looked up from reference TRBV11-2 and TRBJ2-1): EAGVAQSPRYKIIEKRQSVAFWCNPISGHATLYWYQQILGQGPKLLIQFQNNGVVDDSQLPKDRFSAERLKGVDSTLKIQPAKLEDSAVYLCASSPLTQVGEQFFGPGTRLTVL.

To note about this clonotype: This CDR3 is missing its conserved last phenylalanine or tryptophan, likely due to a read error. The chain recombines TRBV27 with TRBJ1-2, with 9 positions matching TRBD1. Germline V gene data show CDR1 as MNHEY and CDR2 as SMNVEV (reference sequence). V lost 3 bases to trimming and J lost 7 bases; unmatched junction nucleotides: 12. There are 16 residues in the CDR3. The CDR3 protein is CASSLLSGTGTSGYTL. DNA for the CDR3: TGTGCCAGCAGTTTGCTGTCCGGGACAGGGACTTCTGGCTACACCTTA.

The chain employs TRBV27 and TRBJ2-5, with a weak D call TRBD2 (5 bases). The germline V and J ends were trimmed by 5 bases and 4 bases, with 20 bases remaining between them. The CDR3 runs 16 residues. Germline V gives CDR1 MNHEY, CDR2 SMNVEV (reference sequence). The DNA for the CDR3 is TGTGCCAGCAGTCCCCCGCCGGGGTTGGTTAGAGAGACCCAGTACTTC. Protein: CASSPPPGLVRETQYF.

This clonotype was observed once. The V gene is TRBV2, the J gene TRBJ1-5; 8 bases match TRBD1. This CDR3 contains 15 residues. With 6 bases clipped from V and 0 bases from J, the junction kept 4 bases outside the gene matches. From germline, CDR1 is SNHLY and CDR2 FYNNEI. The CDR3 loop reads CASRGQVDSNQPQHF. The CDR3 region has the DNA TGTGCCAGCAGGGGACAGGTAGATAGCAATCAGCCCCAGCATTTT.

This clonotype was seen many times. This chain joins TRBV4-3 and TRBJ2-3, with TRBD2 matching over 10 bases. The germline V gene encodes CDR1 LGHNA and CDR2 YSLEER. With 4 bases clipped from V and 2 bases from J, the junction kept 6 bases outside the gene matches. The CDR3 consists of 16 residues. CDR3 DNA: TGCGCCAGCAGCCGAGACGGACTAGCGGCCACAGATACGCAGTATTTT. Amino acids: CASSRDGLAATDTQYF.

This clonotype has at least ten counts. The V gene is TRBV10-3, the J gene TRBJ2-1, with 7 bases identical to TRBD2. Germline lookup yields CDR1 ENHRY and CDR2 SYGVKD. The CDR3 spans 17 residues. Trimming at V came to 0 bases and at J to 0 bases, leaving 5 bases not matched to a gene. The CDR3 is CAISESRAGSSYNEQFF. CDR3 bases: TGTGCCATCAGTGAGTCGAGAGCGGGGAGCTCCTACAATGAGCAGTTCTTC.

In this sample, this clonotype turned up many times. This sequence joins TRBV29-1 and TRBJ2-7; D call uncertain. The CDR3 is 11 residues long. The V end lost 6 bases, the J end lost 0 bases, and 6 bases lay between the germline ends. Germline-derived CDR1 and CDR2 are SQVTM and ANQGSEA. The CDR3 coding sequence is TGCAGCGTCGGAACCTCCTACGAGCAGTACTTC. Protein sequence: CSVGTSYEQYF.

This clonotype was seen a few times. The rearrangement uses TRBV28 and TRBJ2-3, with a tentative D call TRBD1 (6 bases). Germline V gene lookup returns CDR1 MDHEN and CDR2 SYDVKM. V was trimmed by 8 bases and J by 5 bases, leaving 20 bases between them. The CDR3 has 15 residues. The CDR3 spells CASCLSGDSGDTQYF. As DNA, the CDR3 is TGTGCCAGCTGTCTTTCAGGGGATTCGGGAGATACGCAGTATTTT.

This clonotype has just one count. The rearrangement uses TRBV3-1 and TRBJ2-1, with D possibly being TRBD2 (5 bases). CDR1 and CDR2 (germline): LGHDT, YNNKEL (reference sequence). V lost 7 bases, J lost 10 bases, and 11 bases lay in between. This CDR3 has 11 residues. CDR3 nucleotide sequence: TGTGCCAGCACCGCTGCGGGCGAGCAGTTCTTC. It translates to CASTAAGEQFF.

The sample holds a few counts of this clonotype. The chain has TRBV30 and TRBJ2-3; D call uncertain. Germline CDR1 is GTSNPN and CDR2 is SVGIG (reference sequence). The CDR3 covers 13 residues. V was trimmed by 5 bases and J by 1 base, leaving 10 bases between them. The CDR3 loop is CAWGILRTDTQYF. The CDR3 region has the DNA TGTGCCTGGGGAATACTGCGCACAGATACGCAGTATTTT. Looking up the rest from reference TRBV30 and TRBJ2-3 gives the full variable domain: SQTIHQWPATLVQPVGSPLSLECTVEGTSNPNLYWYRQAAGRGLQLLFYSVGIGQISSEVPQNLSASRPQDRQFILSSKKLLLSDSGFYLCAWGILRTDTQYFGPGTRLTVL.

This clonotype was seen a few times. In nucleotides, the CDR3 is TGTGCCTGGGGACAACTTTACGAGCAGTACTTC. Protein: CAWGQLYEQYF. This rearrangement joins TRBV30 to TRBJ2-5, with D perhaps TRBD1 (5 bases). TRBJ2-7 matches the DNA end more closely, so the J call is doubtful. The V gene's germline CDR1 is GTSNPN and CDR2 SVGIG (reference sequence). The CDR3 covers 11 residues.

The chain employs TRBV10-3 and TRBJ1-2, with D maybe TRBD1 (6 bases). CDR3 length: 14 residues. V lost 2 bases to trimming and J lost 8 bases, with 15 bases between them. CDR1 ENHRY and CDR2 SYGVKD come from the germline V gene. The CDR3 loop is CAISEGGLFNGYTF. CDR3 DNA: TGTGCCATCAGTGAGGGGGGGCTTTTTAACGGCTACACCTTC.

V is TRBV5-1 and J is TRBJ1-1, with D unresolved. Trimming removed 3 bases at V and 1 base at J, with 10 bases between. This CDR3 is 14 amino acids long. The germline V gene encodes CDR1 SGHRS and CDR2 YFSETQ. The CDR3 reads CASSSRGENTEAFF. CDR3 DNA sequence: TGCGCCAGCAGCTCCCGAGGAGAGAACACTGAAGCTTTCTTT.

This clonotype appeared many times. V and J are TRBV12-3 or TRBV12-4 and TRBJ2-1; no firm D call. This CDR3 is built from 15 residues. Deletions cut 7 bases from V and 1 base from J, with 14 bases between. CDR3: CASTPPWGSYNEQFF. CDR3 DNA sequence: TGTGCCAGCACCCCCCCGTGGGGTTCCTACAATGAGCAGTTCTTC.

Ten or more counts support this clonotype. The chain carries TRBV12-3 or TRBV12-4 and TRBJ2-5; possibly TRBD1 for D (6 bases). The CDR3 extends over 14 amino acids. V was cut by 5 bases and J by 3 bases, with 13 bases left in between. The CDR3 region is CASSLGQWEETQYF. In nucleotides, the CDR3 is TGTGCCAGCAGTCTCGGACAGTGGGAAGAGACCCAGTACTTC.

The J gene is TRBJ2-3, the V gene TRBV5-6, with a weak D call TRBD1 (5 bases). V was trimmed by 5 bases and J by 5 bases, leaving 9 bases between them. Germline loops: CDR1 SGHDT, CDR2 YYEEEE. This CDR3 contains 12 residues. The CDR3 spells CASSIREDTQYF. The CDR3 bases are TGTGCCAGCAGTATCAGGGAAGATACGCAGTATTTT.

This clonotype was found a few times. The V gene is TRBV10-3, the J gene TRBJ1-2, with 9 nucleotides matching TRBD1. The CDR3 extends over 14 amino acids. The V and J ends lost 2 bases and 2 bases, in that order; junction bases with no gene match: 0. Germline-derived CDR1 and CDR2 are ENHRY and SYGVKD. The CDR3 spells CAISEDRGNYGYTF. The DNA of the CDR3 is TGTGCCATCAGTGAGGACAGGGGGAACTATGGCTACACCTTC.